The TCR beta chain described here comes from a study of T cell repertoires in cytomegalovirus infection. The wider study: Well-studied HLA-B-restricted CMV epitopes were used in the study alongside recently identified HLA-C-restricted ones. CMV infection plus the matching HLA type was flagged by public TCR beta signatures.

MiXCR was run by TCRdb on the reads, yielding one entry per CDR3 protein. The sample holds 550,000 to 700,000 distinct CDR3 sequences; under 45% are singletons and the top ten take over 45%. In its sample, this clonotype was seen a few times. Antigen unknown. CDR1 MNHNY and CDR2 SVGAGI come from the germline V gene (reference sequence). V lost 7 bases and J 10 bases, leaving 17 bases between the germline ends. The CDR3 runs 14 residues. Notes on the study in general: Of the TCR beta families, the public ones yielded a cumulative frequency that identified carriers of CMV plus the relevant HLA. In two of eight donors, the top clonotype was HLA-C-restricted CMV-specific.

The sequencing here drew on cultured PBMCs, taken from culture after CMV antigen stimulation. The receptor was derived from a human donor in good health (CMV status not recorded). Some clones in this sample may be carry-over from other donors' samples. The chain carries TRBV6-6 and TRBJ1-6; tentatively, D is TRBD1 (6 bases). This CDR3 is CASTPEGGGSPLHF. The CDR3 DNA sequence: TGTGCCAGCACCCCAGAGGGGGGAGGCTCACCCCTCCACTTT.